The 10 T cell receptor beta chains reported below all come from one sample, sequenced in a study of glioma-infiltrating T cells after dendritic cell vaccination. The time point denotes: after dendritic cell vaccination, including at tumor progression/relapse. Libraries were prepared by immunoSEQ multiplex PCR; TCRdb keeps only in-frame clonotypes and omits some of them. Of around 10,000 clones listed, roughly 86% are singletons. The source was blood, collected after dendritic cell vaccination. Receptors were obtained from a human donor with glioblastoma.

This chain uses TRBV5-5 with TRBJ1-1; D is uncertain. CDR3 length: 15 amino acids. Trimming cost V 0 bases and J 0 bases, with 9 bases left between them. Looked up from germline, CDR1 is SGHKS and CDR2 is YYEKEE (reference sequence). The CDR3 coding sequence is TGTGCCAGCAGCTTGGGTAAAGGAGTGAACACTGAAGCTTTCTTT. Translated: CASSLGKGVNTEAFF. The full variable domain, with the rest looked up from reference TRBV5-5 and TRBJ1-1, is DAGVTQSPTHLIKTRGQQVTLRCSPISGHKSVSWYQQVLGQGPQFIFQYYEKEERGRGNFPDRFSARQFPNYSSELNVNALLLGDSALYLCASSLGKGVNTEAFFGQGTRLTVV.

The genes are TRBV7-2 and TRBJ2-3; no firm D call. This CDR3 has 14 residues. The germline V and J ends were trimmed by 5 bases and 0 bases, with 9 bases remaining between them. Germline V lookup: CDR1 SGHTA, CDR2 FQGNSA. The CDR3 loop reads CASSPLRSTDTQYF. The DNA of the CDR3 is TGTGCCAGCAGCCCCCTGCGAAGCACAGATACGCAGTATTTT. The complete variable domain, with remaining parts taken from reference TRBV7-2 and TRBJ2-3, reads GAGVSQSPSNKVTEKGKDVELRCDPISGHTALYWYRQSLGQGLEFLIYFQGNSAPDKSGLPSDRFSAERTGGSVSTLTIQRTQQEDSAVYLCASSPLRSTDTQYFGPGTRLTVL.

The V gene is TRBV6-4, the J gene TRBJ1-6; D possibly corresponds to TRBD1 (5 bases). Looked up from germline, CDR1 is MRHNA and CDR2 is SNTAGT. The CDR3 sequence is 14 residues long. V was clipped by 6 bases and J by 14 bases, with 20 bases between them. CDR3 amino acids: CASSPQPETGALHF. DNA of the CDR3: TGTGCCAGCAGCCCCCAACCCGAGACGGGGGCCCTCCACTTT.

This clone appeared once. The CDR3 sequence is CASLRGGVAYEQYF. The CDR3 DNA reads as TGTGCCAGCCTCCGGGGGGGTGTGGCGTACGAGCAGTACTTC. The chain carries TRBV2 and TRBJ2-7; 8 bases align to TRBD2. The CDR3 runs to 14 residues. V shed 8 bases and J 4 bases; nucleotides not matched to a gene: 10. Germline V CDR1 and CDR2: SNHLY, FYNNEI.

The genes are TRBV14 and TRBJ2-1; 8 bases map to TRBD2. After removal of 4 bases from V and 7 bases from J, the junction contained 9 bases not matched to a gene. The CDR3 length is 15 residues. In germline, CDR1 is SGHDN, CDR2 FVKESK. CDR3 residues: CASSRPGLGSNEQFF. CDR3 nucleotide sequence: TGTGCCAGCAGCCGACCGGGACTAGGTTCTAATGAGCAGTTCTTC.

This clone has a handful of counts. This chain uses TRBV18 with TRBJ2-1; 7 bases fit TRBD1. After removal of 5 bases from V and 9 bases from J, the junction contained 4 bases not matched to a gene. Germline V gene sequence: CDR1 KGHSH, CDR2 LQKENI. This CDR3 is 12 amino acids long. CDR3 DNA: TGTGCCAGCTCAGAACAGGGGTCTGAGCAGTTCTTC. This codes for CASSEQGSEQFF. Full variable domain (missing parts from reference TRBV18 and TRBJ2-1): NAGVMQNPRHLVRRRGQEARLRCSPMKGHSHVYWYRQLPEEGLKFMVYLQKENIIDESGMPKERFSAEFPKEGPSILRIQQVVRGDSAAYFCASSEQGSEQFFGPGTRLTVL.

The rearrangement uses TRBV29-1 and TRBJ2-6; possibly TRBD2 for D (7 bases). Trimming took 0 bases from V and 0 from J, leaving 12 bases between them. Germline-derived CDR1 and CDR2 are SQVTM and ANQGSEA. The CDR3 length is 17 residues. The CDR3 sequence: CSVEERGAYSGANVLTF. The CDR3 region has the DNA TGCAGCGTTGAAGAACGGGGGGCCTACTCTGGGGCCAACGTCCTGACTTTC.

The chain joins TRBV14 to TRBJ1-3; a possible D gene is TRBD1 (5 bases). Trimming shortened V by 4 bases and J by 4 bases, and 23 bases separated the two germline ends. Germline CDR1 is SGHDN and CDR2 is FVKESK. This CDR3 region has 18 residues. This CDR3 is CASSPMRGAGKVGNTIYF. CDR3 DNA sequence: TGTGCCAGCAGCCCGATGAGGGGTGCGGGGAAGGTCGGAAACACCATATATTTT.

This clone is a singleton in its sample. This sequence joins TRBV5-1 and TRBJ2-3, with 8 bases identical to TRBD2. Germline CDR1 and CDR2: SGHRS and YFSETQ. Trimming at V came to 2 bases and at J to 6 bases, leaving 8 bases not matched to a gene. The CDR3 totals 15 residues. The CDR3 spells CASSFSGRASDTQYF. CDR3 DNA: TGCGCCAGCAGCTTTTCCGGGAGGGCCTCGGATACGCAGTATTTT.

As regards this clone: Additional DNA sequences in this sample encode the identical CDR3. The V gene is TRBV10-3, the J gene TRBJ2-7, with 7 positions matching TRBD1. The V segment lost 2 bases and the J segment 0 bases; nucleotides outside the gene matches: 1. In germline, CDR1 is ENHRY, CDR2 SYGVKD. The CDR3 extends over 14 amino acids. The CDR3 reads CAISEGDSSYEQYF. CDR3 DNA: TGTGCCATCAGTGAGGGGGACAGCTCCTACGAGCAGTACTTC.